This entry lists 32 T cell receptor beta chains sequenced from one sample in a study of cytomegalovirus exposure and HLA in healthy donors. The PCR used 60 Vbeta and 13 Jbeta primers. Sequencing was performed with immunoSEQ multiplex PCR; in TCRdb, only in-frame clones are kept and a portion is missing. In the table there are around 67,000 clones, about 65% of which are singletons. The sample was PBMCs. Receptors were obtained from a woman in her 30s in good health and CMV-seronegative.

The CDR3 nucleotides read TGTGCCAGCAGCTTAACGGTCAATAGCAATCAGCCCCAGCATTTT. Residues: CASSLTVNSNQPQHF. V and J are TRBV7-2 and TRBJ1-5; D call uncertain. The germline V and J ends were trimmed by 2 bases and 0 bases, with 8 bases remaining between them. CDR3 length: 15 residues. Germline CDR1 is SGHTA and CDR2 is FQGNSA.

V gene TRBV6-6 combines with J gene TRBJ2-7; 8 bases line up with TRBD1. V was clipped by 6 bases and J by 6 bases; unmatched bases: 10. CDR1 is MNHNY, CDR2 SVGAGI, per germline (reference sequence). The CDR3 sequence is 14 residues long. The CDR3 bases are TGTGCCAGCAGGACCGGGACAGGTAGCTCCGAGCAGTACTTC. It encodes CASRTGTGSSEQYF.

The V and J genes are TRBV14 and TRBJ1-2; the match to TRBD1 covers 7 bases. Trimming took 0 bases from V and 7 from J; bases not matched to a gene: 8. This CDR3 contains 15 residues. Germline CDR1 is SGHDN and CDR2 is FVKESK. The CDR3 sequence is CASSQDRAGGGGYTF. DNA for the CDR3: TGTGCCAGCAGCCAAGATCGGGCAGGGGGAGGTGGCTACACCTTC.

The chain carries TRBV6-6 and TRBJ1-4; D is ambiguous. The CDR3 contains 14 residues. Germline V CDR1 and CDR2: MNHNY, SVGAGI (reference sequence). The germline V and J ends were trimmed by 2 bases and 6 bases, with 10 bases remaining between them. The CDR3 reads CASSYEAPDEKLFF. The CDR3 DNA is TGTGCCAGCAGTTACGAGGCCCCTGATGAAAAACTGTTTTTT.

The genes are TRBV4-2 and TRBJ2-1, with 8 bases matching TRBD2. The CDR3 loop spans 18 amino acids. J lost 3 bases, V lost 0 bases, and 10 bases had no gene match. Germline CDR1 and CDR2: LGHNA and YNFKEQ. DNA of the CDR3: TGTGCCAGCAGCCAAGATATGGGAGCGGGGGTCCTCTACAATGAGCAGTTCTTC. It encodes CASSQDMGAGVLYNEQFF.

The rearrangement links TRBV5-6 to TRBJ2-5; TRBD1 is a possible D gene (7 bases). Per germline, CDR1 SGHDT and CDR2 YYEEEE. CDR3 length: 14 amino acids. Trimming took off 4 bases at V and 3 bases at J, with 13 bases between the two ends. The DNA of the CDR3 is TGTGCCAGCAGCGAACCAGGGGGGAAAGAGACCCAGTACTTC. It is translated as CASSEPGGKETQYF.

CDR3 nucleotide sequence: TGTGCCAGCAGCGAGGGACAAAGTGGCTACACCTTC. Amino acid sequence: CASSEGQSGYTF. This chain uses TRBV21-1 with TRBJ1-2; TRBD1 was called by the table and not checked on the DNA. TRBV21-1 is a pseudogene segment. CDR3 length: 12 amino acids.

The chain joins TRBV6-5 to TRBJ1-1; D remains unclear. The CDR3 has 15 residues. V was cut by 2 bases and J by 8 bases, with 18 bases left in between. CDR1 MNHEY and CDR2 SVGAGI come from the germline V gene. CDR3 amino acids: CASSYGGRGWKEAFF. CDR3 nucleotides: TGTGCCAGCAGTTACGGAGGTCGGGGATGGAAAGAAGCTTTCTTT.

This clone was found once. Distinct nucleotide sequences in the sample also encode this CDR3. CDR3: CASSFEGSNQPQHF. The CDR3 DNA reads TGTGCCAGCAGTTTTGAGGGCAGCAATCAGCCCCAGCATTTT. The rearrangement uses TRBV28 and TRBJ1-5; D is uncertain. The V gene's germline CDR1 is MDHEN and CDR2 SYDVKM. The ends were cut back, 3 bases at V and 1 base at J, with 7 bases in the middle. CDR3 length: 14 residues. The whole variable domain, remainder taken from reference TRBV28 and TRBJ1-5, is DVKVTQSSRYLVKRTGEKVFLECVQDMDHENMFWYRQDPGLGLRLIYFSYDVKMKEKGDIPEGYSVSREKKERFSLILESASTNQTSMYLCASSFEGSNQPQHFGDGTRLSIL.

This sequence joins TRBV4-1 and TRBJ2-1; tentative D call: TRBD1 (6 bases). V lost 2 bases, J lost 9 bases, and 14 bases lay in between. Germline values: CDR1 MGHRA, CDR2 YSYEKL. This CDR3 region has 14 residues. DNA for the CDR3: TGCGCCAGCAGCCAATGGACAGTTCTTGGTGAGCAGTTCTTC. Protein: CASSQWTVLGEQFF.

In its sample, this clone was seen a few times. The chain couples TRBV11-2 to TRBJ1-3, with 8 bases aligning to TRBD1. The CDR3 has 16 residues. CDR1 and CDR2 from the germline V gene are SGHAT and FQNNGV. Germline trimming cut 5 bases from V and 0 bases from J; bases unmatched to any gene: 6. The CDR3, as DNA: TGTGCCAGCAGCACGGGAGGACAGGGCTCTGGAAACACCATATATTTT. Translating gives CASSTGGQGSGNTIYF.

To note about this clone: Relative to the germline gene, one junction end is altered; a read error may explain this. The V call is TRBV7-7, the J call TRBJ2-7, with D possibly TRBD2 on 5 matching bases. This CDR3 is 15 amino acids long. Per germline, CDR1 SSHAT and CDR2 FNYEAQ (reference sequence). The CDR3 coding sequence is TGTGCTAGCAGCTTAGCGTGGGCAGCCGCCTACGAGCAGTACTTC. As protein: CASSLAWAAAYEQYF.

The chain couples TRBV4-1 to TRBJ1-1, with 9 bases identical to TRBD1. This CDR3 has 19 amino acids. The J segment lost 4 bases and the V segment lost 1 base, leaving 16 bases of the junction unmatched. The germline CDR1 and CDR2 sequences are MGHRA and YSYEKL. CDR3 sequence reads: CASSQGRGEVQGAGTEAFF. The CDR3 DNA reads as TGCGCCAGCAGCCAAGGGAGAGGTGAGGTACAGGGGGCAGGCACTGAAGCTTTCTTT.

The rearrangement joins TRBV4-1 to TRBJ2-1; 10 bases are shared with TRBD2. Germline V gene data show CDR1 as MGHRA and CDR2 as YSYEKL. The CDR3 length is 17 residues. V was clipped by 1 base and J by 2 bases; unmatched bases: 5. The chain's CDR3 is CASSQGPSGGAYNEQFF. In DNA form, the CDR3 reads TGCGCCAGCAGCCAAGGACCCAGCGGGGGGGCCTACAATGAGCAGTTCTTC.

This clone was seen once. This rearrangement joins TRBV4-1 to TRBJ2-7, with 8 bases matching TRBD1. Losses at the gene ends were 1 base for V and 4 bases for J; bases not matched to a gene: 3. CDR1 and CDR2 (germline): MGHRA, YSYEKL. The CDR3 sequence is 14 residues long. The CDR3 sequence: CASSQVYRGYEQYF. CDR3 coding DNA: TGCGCCAGCAGCCAAGTATACAGGGGGTACGAGCAGTACTTC.

The rearrangement links TRBV7-8 to TRBJ1-4; 9 nucleotides agree with TRBD1. The CDR3 is 14 amino acids. V lost 3 bases to trimming and J lost 8 bases; unmatched junction nucleotides: 4. CDR1 and CDR2 from the germline V gene are SGHVS and FQNEAQ. This CDR3 reads CASSFSDRGEKLFF. The CDR3 DNA reads TGTGCCAGCAGCTTTTCAGACAGGGGGGAAAAACTGTTTTTT.

This rearrangement joins TRBV18 to TRBJ1-2; 12 positions match TRBD1. J gave up 6 bases and V 0 bases, and 2 bases lay outside the gene matches. The CDR3 totals 15 residues. Germline V gives CDR1 KGHSH, CDR2 LQKENI. The CDR3 loop is CASSPPGQGANGYTF. CDR3 coding DNA: TGTGCCAGCTCACCACCGGGACAGGGGGCGAATGGCTACACCTTC. Combining the CDR3 with reference TRBV18 and TRBJ1-2 gives the whole variable domain NAGVMQNPRHLVRRRGQEARLRCSPMKGHSHVYWYRQLPEEGLKFMVYLQKENIIDESGMPKERFSAEFPKEGPSILRIQQVVRGDSAAYFCASSPPGQGANGYTFGSGTRLTVV.

V usage is TRBV5-6 and J usage is TRBJ1-2; the match to TRBD1 covers 8 bases. V lost 5 bases to trimming and J lost 4 bases; unmatched junction nucleotides: 10. The CDR3 totals 15 residues. CDR1 and CDR2 from the germline V gene are SGHDT and YYEEEE. DNA for the CDR3: TGTGCCAGCAGTAGGCAGGGGGCGCGAGCCTATGGCTACACCTTC. This translates into CASSRQGARAYGYTF.

The chain is built from TRBV14 and TRBJ2-7, with 7 bases matching TRBD2. The V gene end was trimmed by 0 bases and the J gene end by 0 bases; junction bases not matched to a gene: 8. Germline V gene lookup returns CDR1 SGHDN and CDR2 FVKESK. The CDR3 is 17 residues long. Here the CDR3 DNA reads TGTGCCAGCAGCCAAGATGGGGCGGGGGACTTCTCCTACGAGCAGTACTTC. Translated, it gives CASSQDGAGDFSYEQYF.

V usage is TRBV7-9 and J usage is TRBJ2-1; 13 nucleotides agree with TRBD2. Germline CDR1 reads SEHNR; CDR2 reads FQNEAQ (reference sequence). CDR3 length: 18 residues. J was trimmed by 4 bases and V by 5 bases; bases with no gene match: 11. CDR3 loop: CASSVGLAGAGLYNEQFF. In DNA form, the CDR3 reads TGTGCCAGCAGCGTCGGACTAGCGGGGGCCGGACTATACAATGAGCAGTTCTTC.

The V call is TRBV19, the J call TRBJ2-6, with 8 bases matching TRBD2. From germline, CDR1 is LNHDA and CDR2 SQIVND (reference sequence). CDR3 size: 16 residues. V lost 7 bases to trimming and J lost 0 bases; unmatched junction nucleotides: 5. The CDR3 DNA reads as TGTGCCAGTACGGGGGGGAGGAACTCTGGGGCCAACGTCCTGACTTTC. It specifies CASTGGRNSGANVLTF.

The V call is TRBV9, the J call TRBJ2-1; TRBD2 matches 10 bases. The junction had 7 bases not matched to a gene; V was cut back by 3 bases and J by 4 bases. The germline V gene has CDR1 SGDLS and CDR2 YYNGEE. The CDR3 sequence is 16 residues long. CDR3 in amino acids: CASSGPSGGAYNEQFF. The DNA of the CDR3 is TGTGCCAGCAGCGGACCGAGCGGGGGGGCTTACAATGAGCAGTTCTTC.

In DNA, the CDR3 is TGCGCCAGCAGTGGGCGACAGTCCAATCAGCCCCAGCATTTT. This encodes CASSGRQSNQPQHF. J is TRBJ1-5 and V is TRBV10-2; TRBD1 is a possible D gene (5 bases). Germline-derived CDR1 and CDR2 are WSHSY and SAAADI. The CDR3 runs 14 residues. The V end lost 4 bases, the J end lost 3 bases, and 10 bases lay between the germline ends.

This chain links TRBV6-5 with TRBJ1-4, with TRBD1 as a possible D gene (5 bases). The CDR3 loop spans 13 amino acids. V shed 8 bases and J shed 0 bases, with 7 bases lying between them. CDR1 MNHEY and CDR2 SVGAGI come from the germline V gene. The CDR3 region has the DNA TGTGCCAGCGCAGGGACAACTAATGAAAAACTGTTTTTT. It translates to CASAGTTNEKLFF.

The CDR3 is CASSQEEGMGNTIYF. The DNA of the CDR3 is TGCGCCAGCAGCCAAGAGGAGGGAATGGGAAACACCATATATTTT. This sequence joins TRBV4-1 and TRBJ1-3, with unresolved D. V lost 0 bases and J lost 4, with 10 bases in between. CDR3 length: 15 amino acids. Germline assignment: CDR1 MGHRA and CDR2 YSYEKL.

V usage is TRBV9 and J usage is TRBJ1-3, with 7 bases identical to TRBD1. The V and J ends lost 0 bases and 4 bases, in that order; junction bases with no gene match: 4. The CDR3 covers 15 residues. Germline values: CDR1 SGDLS, CDR2 YYNGEE. The DNA for the CDR3 is TGTGCCAGCAGCGTAGAGGCAGGGGGAGGAAACACCATATATTTT. This sequence encodes CASSVEAGGGNTIYF.

The rearrangement links TRBV7-2 to TRBJ2-3; 7 nucleotides match TRBD1. V was clipped by 4 bases and J by 8 bases; unmatched bases: 6. This CDR3 region has 13 residues. In germline, CDR1 is SGHTA, CDR2 FQGNSA. The chain's CDR3 is CASSYRDRPTQYF. CDR3 sequence (DNA): TGTGCCAGCAGCTACCGGGACAGACCTACGCAGTATTTT.

The genes are TRBV14 and TRBJ2-7; possibly TRBD2 for D (6 bases). Looked up from germline, CDR1 is SGHDN and CDR2 is FVKESK. Trimming stripped 1 base from V and 1 base from J, with 17 bases between. The CDR3 loop spans 17 amino acids. CDR3 in amino acids: CASSQGLLRGGSYEQYF. CDR3 DNA: TGTGCCAGCAGCCAAGGGTTATTGCGCGGAGGGTCCTACGAGCAGTACTTC. Drawing the rest from reference TRBV14 and TRBJ2-7, the complete variable domain is EAGVTQFPSHSVIEKGQTVTLRCDPISGHDNLYWYRRVMGKEIKFLLHFVKESKQDESGMPNNRFLAERTGGTYSTLKVQPAELEDSGVYFCASSQGLLRGGSYEQYFGPGTRLTVT.

The genes are TRBV6-1 and TRBJ1-2, with 8 bases aligning to TRBD1. V trimming: 1 base; J trimming: 5 bases; junction bases outside the gene matches: 6. The CDR3 has 15 residues. Germline CDR1 is MNHNS and CDR2 is SASEGT. In nucleotides, the CDR3 is TGTGCCAGCAGTGAAGGGCAGGGGGCTAGATATGGCTACACCTTC. This encodes CASSEGQGARYGYTF.

The rearrangement links TRBV9 to TRBJ2-3; 7 bases are shared with TRBD2. In germline, CDR1 is SGDLS, CDR2 YYNGEE. The length of the CDR3 is 16 residues. V lost 0 bases to trimming and J lost 0 bases; unmatched junction nucleotides: 4. In nucleotides, the CDR3 is TGTGCCAGCAGCGTAGCCGGGGGGTATAGCACAGATACGCAGTATTTT. This gives the protein CASSVAGGYSTDTQYF.

The genes are TRBV18 and TRBJ2-2, with TRBD1 identical over 8 bases. The CDR3 has 15 residues. Trimming took 3 bases from V and 4 from J; bases not matched to a gene: 4. CDR1 and CDR2 (germline): KGHSH, LQKENI. DNA for the CDR3: TGTGCCAGCTCACCCGACAGGGGTGTCACCGGGGAGCTGTTTTTT. This sequence encodes CASSPDRGVTGELFF.

This rearrangement joins TRBV19 to TRBJ1-1, with 8 bases lining up with TRBD1. Germline V gives CDR1 LNHDA, CDR2 SQIVND (reference sequence). V lost 3 bases to trimming and J lost 11 bases; unmatched junction nucleotides: 5. The CDR3 length is 12 residues. The CDR3 region is CASSIGTGLAFF. CDR3 nucleotides: TGTGCCAGTAGTATCGGGACAGGTTTGGCTTTCTTT.